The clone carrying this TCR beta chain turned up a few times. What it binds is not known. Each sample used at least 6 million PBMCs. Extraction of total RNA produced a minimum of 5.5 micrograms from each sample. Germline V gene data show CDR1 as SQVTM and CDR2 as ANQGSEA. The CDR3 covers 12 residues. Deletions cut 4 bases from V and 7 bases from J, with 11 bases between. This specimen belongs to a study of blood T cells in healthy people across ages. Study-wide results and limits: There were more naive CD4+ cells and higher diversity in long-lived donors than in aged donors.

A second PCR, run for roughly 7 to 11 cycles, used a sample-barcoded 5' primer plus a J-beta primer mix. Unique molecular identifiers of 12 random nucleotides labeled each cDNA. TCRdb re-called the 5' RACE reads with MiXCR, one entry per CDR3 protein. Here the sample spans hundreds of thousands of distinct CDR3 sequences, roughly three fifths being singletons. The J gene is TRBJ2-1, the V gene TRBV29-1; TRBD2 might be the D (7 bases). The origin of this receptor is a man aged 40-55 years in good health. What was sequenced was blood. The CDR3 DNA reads TGCAGCGTTGGGGGAGGGGGTAATGAGCAGTTCTTC. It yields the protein CSVGGGGNEQFF.